This TCR beta chain was sequenced during a study of cytomegalovirus exposure and HLA in healthy donors. Study results and limitations: The authors enumerated roughly 180 TCR beta chains as linked to cytomegalovirus. HLA alleles showed associations with 15,000 to 20,000 TCR beta sequences in a later analysis, at a 0.05 false discovery rate. TCR beta V- and J-gene trimming, according to a later analysis, was linked to a missense DCLRE1C variant.

The PCR had 60 Vbeta and 13 Jbeta primers. TCRdb's copy holds only in-frame clones and misses some; the assay was immunoSEQ multiplex PCR. The table records some 110,000 clones, approximately 70% of them present only once. As for this clone: As yet, its antigen is unknown.

J lost 6 bases, V lost 7 bases, and 10 bases had no gene match. CDR1 and CDR2 (germline): MDHEN, SYDVKM. This CDR3 region has 14 residues. The sequenced material came from PBMCs. The chain uses TRBV28 and TRBJ1-2; 8 bases line up with TRBD1. The sequence was obtained from a man aged 25 to 40 in good health and CMV-seropositive. The CDR3 reads CASTTGGRRDGYTF. The CDR3 DNA follows: TGTGCCAGCACAACAGGGGGGCGGCGGGATGGCTACACCTTC.